Presented here are 14 T cell receptor beta chains from one specimen sequenced in a study of CD8 T cells in ankylosing spondylitis. TCRdb passed the 5' RACE reads through MiXCR, listing each CDR3 protein once. Seen here are around 250,000 distinct CDR3 sequences, around 11% observed once, and the top ten hold less than 8%. Sequenced input: blood, either unsorted or a sorted T cell fraction (not recorded which). Every receptor here comes from a male donor with ankylosing spondylitis or in good health (not recorded which).

The chain links TRBV11-2 to TRBJ2-1; D gene unclear. CDR1 is SGHAT, CDR2 FQNNGV, per germline. The V end lost 2 bases, the J end lost 3 bases, and 8 bases lay between the germline ends. The CDR3 is 14 amino acids. This CDR3 is CASSLLTDYNEQFF. The CDR3 nucleotides read TGTGCCAGCAGCTTACTAACGGACTACAATGAGCAGTTCTTC.

This clonotype turned up a few times. The CDR3 bases are TGTGCCAGCTCCCCGGCAAGGTTCGGCACAGATACGCAGTATTTT. Protein: CASSPARFGTDTQYF. The rearrangement links TRBV28 to TRBJ2-3; D is unclear. V shed 8 bases and J shed 1 base, with 16 bases lying between them. The CDR3 consists of 15 residues. Germline lookup yields CDR1 MDHEN and CDR2 SYDVKM.

This clonotype has a count of ten or more. This chain uses TRBV6-4 with TRBJ2-3; 9 bases map to TRBD1. With V trimmed by 0 bases and J by 4 bases, 5 bases remained unmatched. Germline loops: CDR1 MRHNA, CDR2 SNTAGT. This CDR3 is built from 16 residues. The CDR3 here is CASSDSKDRGADTQYF. For the CDR3, the DNA is TGTGCCAGCAGTGACTCGAAGGACAGGGGTGCAGATACGCAGTATTTT.

This clonotype was seen repeatedly, ten times or more. The chain recombines TRBV5-1 with TRBJ2-2; D is tentatively TRBD1 or TRBD2 (5 bases each). The CDR3 loop spans 18 amino acids. Trimming stripped 3 bases from V and 0 bases from J, with 18 bases between. Germline assignment: CDR1 SGHRS and CDR2 YFSETQ. DNA for the CDR3: TGCGCCAGCAGCTCGGGACCTATGGGCATCACGAACACCGGGGAGCTGTTTTTT. Encoded protein: CASSSGPMGITNTGELFF.

This clonotype was counted ten times or more. This chain joins TRBV12-3 or TRBV12-4 and TRBJ2-3; the match to TRBD1 covers 9 bases. Losses at the gene ends were 3 bases for V and 2 bases for J; bases not matched to a gene: 9. This CDR3 comprises 17 residues. As DNA, the CDR3 is TGTGCCAGCAGTTTCGGCGGGACAGGGCCACACACAGATACGCAGTATTTT. Its translation: CASSFGGTGPHTDTQYF.

The chain has TRBV5-1 and TRBJ1-1; the match to TRBD1 covers 7 bases. V lost 2 bases, J lost 1 base, and 5 bases stayed unmatched. The CDR3 sequence is 15 residues long. Germline assignment: CDR1 SGHRS and CDR2 YFSETQ. CDR3 coding DNA: TGCGCCAGCAGCTTTACAGGGGCTGGGAACACTGAAGCTTTCTTT. This gives the protein CASSFTGAGNTEAFF.

This clonotype was seen at least ten times. This sequence joins TRBV5-1 and TRBJ2-7; tentatively, D is TRBD1 (5 bases). V lost 2 bases to trimming and J lost 12 bases, with 18 bases between them. The CDR3 runs 13 residues. Per the germline V gene, CDR1 is SGHRS and CDR2 is YFSETQ. The CDR3 is CASSFPPRPQGYF. The DNA for the CDR3 is TGCGCCAGCAGCTTCCCCCCCAGGCCTCAGGGGTACTTC.

This clonotype turned up a few times. This chain connects TRBV6-5 to TRBJ2-7; 8 nucleotides agree with TRBD1. V shed 2 bases, J shed 3 bases, and the junction held 3 bases outside the gene matches. Germline values: CDR1 MNHEY, CDR2 SVGAGI. The length of the CDR3 is 14 residues. The CDR3 region has the DNA TGTGCCAGCAGTTACGAGGACAGGGACTACGAGCAGTACTTC. Amino acid sequence: CASSYEDRDYEQYF.

In this sample, this clonotype turned up a few times. V is TRBV2 and J is TRBJ1-1; 8 positions match TRBD1. The CDR3 spans 14 residues. Looked up from germline, CDR1 is SNHLY and CDR2 is FYNNEI. The V gene end was trimmed by 5 bases and the J gene end by 5 bases; junction bases not matched to a gene: 7. The CDR3 coding sequence is TGTGCCAGCAGTTCGGACAGGGAAAGTACTGAAGCTTTCTTT. Amino acids: CASSSDRESTEAFF.

This clonotype was detected many times. The genes are TRBV5-1 and TRBJ2-3; D is perhaps TRBD1 (6 bases). The CDR3 covers 15 residues. The V end lost 4 bases, the J end lost 4 bases, and 16 bases lay between the germline ends. Germline V lookup: CDR1 SGHRS, CDR2 YFSETQ. CDR3 sequence (DNA): TGCGCCAGCAGCGTTGTACAGGGCCAAGCAGATACGCAGTATTTT. Protein product: CASSVVQGQADTQYF.

This clonotype came up many times. J is TRBJ2-1 and V is TRBV5-6; the match to TRBD2 covers 7 bases. The CDR3 loop spans 16 amino acids. V trimming: 1 base; J trimming: 8 bases; junction bases outside the gene matches: 12. Germline loops: CDR1 SGHDT, CDR2 YYEEEE. The CDR3 bases are TGTGCCAGCAGCTTGTATAGCGGGCCGAATCGGCATGAGCAGTTCTTC. It translates to CASSLYSGPNRHEQFF.

The rearrangement uses TRBV10-2 and TRBJ2-3, with 8 bases fitting TRBD1. V shed 10 bases and J 3 bases; nucleotides not matched to a gene: 15. Germline V gives CDR1 WSHSY, CDR2 SAAADI. The CDR3 totals 16 residues. DNA of the CDR3: TGCGCCACCAAAGTTGGCAGGGGGCAGGGGACAGATACGCAGTATTTT. Amino acids: CATKVGRGQGTDTQYF.

This clonotype has ten or more counts. The chain links TRBV29-1 to TRBJ2-7; TRBD1 agrees at 9 bases. Per germline, CDR1 SQVTM and CDR2 ANQGSEA. This CDR3 spans 14 amino acids. V gave up 6 bases and J gave up 3 bases; unmatched junction bases: 9. The CDR3: CSVGTGTGRYEQYF. CDR3 nucleotide sequence: TGCAGCGTGGGGACCGGGACAGGGCGCTACGAGCAGTACTTC.

This clonotype appeared a few times. The chain combines TRBV24-1 with TRBJ2-7; no definite D call. Trimming stripped 7 bases from V and 3 bases from J, with 12 bases between. The germline V gene has CDR1 KGHDR and CDR2 SFDVKD. This CDR3 comprises 13 residues. This chain's CDR3 is CATSAGADYEQYF. The CDR3 bases are TGTGCCACCAGCGCCGGTGCAGACTACGAGCAGTACTTC.